One sample yielded the 15 T cell receptor beta chains listed below, sequenced in a study of CD8 T cells in ankylosing spondylitis. Study conclusions and caveats: Seemingly characteristic of ankylosing spondylitis blood was a TCR beta motif consisting of 7 or 8 highly homologous variants.

For these receptors, no antigen is known. TCRdb reprocessed the 5' RACE reads with MiXCR, giving one entry per CDR3 protein. Among 700,000 to 1,000,000 distinct CDR3 sequences listed, roughly 10% were seen once. Sequences were obtained from blood, either unsorted or a sorted T cell fraction (not recorded which). The receptors were sampled from a male donor with ankylosing spondylitis.

The table lists this clonotype with a few counts. This rearrangement joins TRBV28 to TRBJ2-1, with D possibly being TRBD1 or TRBD2 (6 bases each). Germline CDR1 and CDR2: MDHEN and SYDVKM. V lost 10 bases and J 2 bases, leaving 12 bases between the germline ends. The CDR3 loop spans 13 amino acids. The CDR3 protein is CATRGDTYNEQFF. DNA for the CDR3: TGTGCCACCCGCGGGGACACCTACAATGAGCAGTTCTTC.

This clonotype has a count of ten or more. V is TRBV10-3 and J is TRBJ1-1; D may be TRBD1 (5 bases). Germline CDR1 is ENHRY and CDR2 is SYGVKD. Trimming removed 7 bases from V and 0 bases from J, with 15 bases in between. The CDR3 totals 15 residues. For the CDR3, the DNA is TGTGCCATCAACCAGGGCCAAAGCATGAACACTGAAGCTTTCTTT. Translation gives CAINQGQSMNTEAFF.

The CDR3 region is CSATVRREFKDTQYF. The CDR3 DNA reads as TGCAGTGCTACCGTTCGGCGGGAGTTTAAAGATACGCAGTATTTT. The chain recombines TRBV20-1 with TRBJ2-3; TRBD2 matches 7 bases. This CDR3 has 15 residues. Trimming cost V 4 bases and J 5 bases; bases outside gene matches: 12. In germline, CDR1 is DFQATT, CDR2 SNEGSKA (reference sequence).

CDR3 in amino acids: CSVERTSGGTDTQYF. For the CDR3, the DNA is TGCAGCGTTGAAAGGACTAGCGGGGGCACAGATACGCAGTATTTT. The V and J genes are TRBV29-1 and TRBJ2-3, with TRBD2 matching over 12 bases. This CDR3 is 15 amino acids long. Losses at the gene ends were 2 bases for V and 1 base for J; bases not matched to a gene: 1. The germline gives CDR1 SQVTM, CDR2 ANQGSEA.

The chain joins TRBV20-1 to TRBJ2-3, with 9 bases matching TRBD2. CDR3 size: 15 residues. Unmatched junction bases numbered 7, after V lost 4 bases and J lost 2 bases. Germline V CDR1 and CDR2: DFQATT, SNEGSKA (reference sequence). The CDR3 coding sequence is TGCAGTGCTACCCGACTAGCGGATTCCACAGATACGCAGTATTTT. As protein: CSATRLADSTDTQYF.

This clonotype came up many times. The chain carries TRBV12-3 or TRBV12-4 and TRBJ2-3, with D perhaps matching TRBD2 (5 bases). CDR3 length equals 14 residues. Trimming pared 3 bases from V and 2 bases from J, leaving 9 bases between. This CDR3 is CASSFGGLTDTQYF. For the CDR3, the DNA is TGTGCCAGCAGTTTTGGCGGACTCACAGATACGCAGTATTTT.

In nucleotides, the CDR3 is TGTGCCAGCAGTTACCAAGACGGCAGGTCCTGGGGAAACACCATATATTTT. The encoded protein is CASSYQDGRSWGNTIYF. The chain employs TRBV6-5 and TRBJ1-3; D call uncertain. V lost 2 bases and J lost 4, with 18 bases in between. This CDR3 comprises 17 residues. Per germline, CDR1 MNHEY and CDR2 SVGAGI.

J is TRBJ1-2 and V is TRBV6-5; unclear D gene. The CDR3 runs 13 residues. Germline CDR1 is MNHEY and CDR2 is SVGAGI. V lost 0 bases and J lost 7, with 9 bases in between. CDR3 loop: CASSYSASSGYTF. In nucleotides, the CDR3 is TGTGCCAGCAGTTACTCGGCATCTTCTGGCTACACCTTC.

V and J are TRBV11-2 and TRBJ2-1; tentatively, D is TRBD1 (5 bases). Germline V lookup: CDR1 SGHAT, CDR2 FQNNGV. Trimming removed 7 bases from V and 1 base from J, with 17 bases in between. The CDR3 has 16 amino acids. The CDR3 protein is CASTRQLGLSYNEQFF. Written as DNA, the CDR3 is TGTGCCAGCACCAGACAGTTAGGTCTTTCCTACAATGAGCAGTTCTTC.

The table lists this clonotype with many counts. The V gene is TRBV7-2, the J gene TRBJ1-2; D is perhaps TRBD1 (5 bases). The CDR3 has 13 amino acids. With 5 bases removed from V and 7 bases from J, the gap between germline ends came to 14 bases. Germline loops: CDR1 SGHTA, CDR2 FQGNSA. This chain's CDR3 is CASSPQGWGGYTF. The CDR3 DNA sequence: TGTGCCAGCAGCCCGCAGGGCTGGGGTGGCTACACCTTC.

This clonotype was detected many times. The gene calls are TRBV20-1 and TRBJ2-5; D not resolved. Looked up from germline, CDR1 is DFQATT and CDR2 is SNEGSKA (reference sequence). Deletions cut 2 bases from V and 5 bases from J, with 12 bases between. The CDR3 consists of 13 residues. CDR3 sequence (DNA): TGCAGTGCTAGAAGGACCCTCGGGGAGACCCAGTACTTC. It specifies CSARRTLGETQYF.

This clonotype was observed many times. The V and J genes are TRBV29-1 and TRBJ1-1; D is unresolved. This CDR3 has 14 amino acids. CDR1 is SQVTM, CDR2 ANQGSEA, per germline. Deletions cut 0 bases from V and 1 base from J, with 9 bases between. The CDR3 spells CSVEDRGRNTEAFF. For the CDR3, the DNA is TGCAGCGTTGAAGATCGAGGTCGGAACACTGAAGCTTTCTTT. Full variable domain (outside the CDR3, taken from reference TRBV29-1 and TRBJ1-1): SAVISQKPSRDICQRGTSLTIQCQVDSQVTMMFWYRQQPGQSLTLIATANQGSEATYESGFVIDKFPISRPNLTFSTLTVSNMSPEDSSIYLCSVEDRGRNTEAFFGQGTRLTVV.

This clonotype was recorded at least ten times. The chain links TRBV20-1 to TRBJ1-5; perhaps TRBD1 as D (5 bases). CDR1 is DFQATT and CDR2 is SNEGSKA in the germline V gene (reference sequence). The CDR3 totals 13 residues. Trimming pared 6 bases from V and 4 bases from J, leaving 13 bases between. The CDR3 protein is CSARGDENQPQHF. The CDR3 DNA is TGCAGTGCGCGGGGGGATGAGAATCAGCCCCAGCATTTT.

The rearrangement joins TRBV20-1 to TRBJ2-7, with 8 bases matching TRBD1. Germline-derived CDR1 and CDR2 are DFQATT and SNEGSKA (reference sequence). The CDR3 extends over 14 amino acids. Losses at the gene ends were 2 bases for V and 7 bases for J; bases not matched to a gene: 10. The DNA of the CDR3 is TGCAGTGCTAGATCTCATCAGGGGGCAGGGGAGCAGTACTTC. Its protein product is CSARSHQGAGEQYF.

The V call is TRBV4-2, the J call TRBJ1-2; D remains ambiguous. Germline CDR1 reads LGHNA; CDR2 reads YNFKEQ. The germline V and J ends were trimmed by 1 base and 8 bases, with 14 bases remaining between them. The CDR3 consists of 14 residues. The CDR3 reads CASSQVGPYDGYTF. CDR3 bases: TGTGCCAGCAGCCAAGTCGGCCCCTACGACGGCTACACCTTC.